This T cell receptor beta chain stems from a study of cytomegalovirus exposure and HLA in healthy donors. Looking at the study overall: When 350 to 500 donors were genotyped, roughly four fifths of them were found to fall in the Caucasian-associated ancestry cluster. Study-wide points: More clonal expansion characterized HLA-associated TCR beta chains than equally common others in a later analysis. Being productive about 87% or about 30% of the time was typical of most TCR beta V segments in an earlier analysis. Sequence variants that were highly shared formed a cluster that was likely a sequencing artifact.

The PCR had 60 Vbeta and 13 Jbeta primers. Sequencing used immunoSEQ multiplex PCR; TCRdb keeps in-frame clones, though not all of them. The sample shows under 200,000 clones, about 86% of them seen only once. Note on this clone: No antigen is known for it.

V shed 5 bases and J 5 bases; nucleotides not matched to a gene: 6. The length of the CDR3 is 15 residues. Germline V gene sequence: CDR1 SGHVS, CDR2 FNYEAQ. Sequencing was done on a sample of PBMCs. The V call is TRBV7-6, the J call TRBJ1-6, with TRBD1 matching 7 bases. The TCR was taken from a woman aged 18-35 years in good health and CMV-seropositive. The CDR3: CASSTGTVDNSPLHF. The CDR3 coding sequence is TGTGCCAGCAGCACAGGGACAGTTGATAATTCACCCCTCCACTTT.